This T cell receptor beta chain originates from a study of monozygotic twins with inflammatory bowel disease. Whole-study results and caveats: The study supported no single strong signal or clonotype linked to IBD. Possibly reflecting limited power, no difference in repertoire similarity was found between concordant and discordant twins.

This CDR3 comprises 15 residues. Germline CDR1 reads SGHAT; CDR2 reads FQNNGV. Staff drew a 2.5 ml blood sample from each donor. A word on this clonotype: Its antigen is not identified.

UMIs were attached via template switching, each with a 6-nucleotide sample barcode. With the 5' RACE reads reprocessed, TCRdb shows one record per CDR3 protein and no DNA. The table for this sample gives 440,000 or so distinct CDR3 sequences. V usage is TRBV11-2 and J usage is TRBJ2-5; TCRdb outputs TRBD2, but without DNA this stays unchecked. The sequenced sample consisted of blood. This clonotype originated in a human donor with ulcerative colitis or Crohn's disease, or a healthy co-twin of an affected twin (not recorded which). The chain's CDR3 is CASSLGSTNQETQYF.